The rows below give T cell receptor beta chains drawn from one sample of a study of T cells in Graves' hyperthyroidism and ophthalmopathy. TCRdb reprocessed the multiplex PCR reads via MiXCR and lists one record per CDR3 protein. The sample lists over 250,000 distinct CDR3 sequences, around 22% occurring once. Material for sequencing was blood. The receptors here all came from a man aged 30 to 39 with Graves' ophthalmopathy. CDR3s include the opening cysteine and the closing phenylalanine or tryptophan. D genes are given only for firm matches. Rows give clone size only sometimes, using once, few, many, or a class for an expanded clone.

TRBJ2-7	TRBV20-1	TRBD2	NA	TGCAGTGCTAGAGATAGTGGGCACCCGCAGACTAGCGGGATGGGCGGCTTGTACGAGCAGTACTTC	CSARDSGHPQTSGMGGLYEQYF
TRBJ2-7	TRBV7-9	TRBD2	NA	TGTGCCAGCAGCTTAGTTGGGACTAGCGGGTACGAGCAGTACTTC	CASSLVGTSGYEQYF
TRBJ2-1	TRBV15	NA	NA	TGTGCCACCAGCATAGGCCAGGCAGTAGGCCGGCAGTTCTTC	CATSIGQAVGRQFF
TRBJ1-1	TRBV19	NA	NA	TGTGCCAGTTTTTTGGGGAGTGGTGAAGCTTTCTTT	CASFLGSGEAFF
TRBJ2-7	TRBV12-3/TRBV12-4	TRBD1	few	TGTGCCAGCACCCCTGGGACAGGCTCCTACGAGCAGTACTTC	CASTPGTGSYEQYF
TRBJ1-1	TRBV3-1	TRBD1	NA	TGTGCCAGCAGCCAACAGGGGGCCCAGAACACTGAAGCTTTCTTT	CASSQQGAQNTEAFF
TRBJ2-3	TRBV28	NA	few	TGTGCCAGCAGTCCCTATGTCGGGAGTACCTCAGATACGCAGTATTTT	CASSPYVGSTSDTQYF
TRBJ2-5	TRBV12-3/TRBV12-4	TRBD2	NA	TGTGCCAGCAGCCCGACTAGCGGGGTAAAAGAGACCCAGTACTTC	CASSPTSGVKETQYF
TRBJ2-5	TRBV6-1	TRBD1	NA	TGTGCCAGCAGTGGGGACAGGGCTGAGACCCAGTACTTC	CASSGDRAETQYF
TRBJ2-7	TRBV9	NA	many	TGTGCCAGCAGCGTACAACAGGGCTACGAGCAGTACTTC	CASSVQQGYEQYF
TRBJ1-3	TRBV11-2	TRBD1	few	TGTGCCAGCAGCTCCATGGACAGGGGAGGAAACACCATATATTTT	CASSSMDRGGNTIYF
TRBJ2-7	TRBV5-1	TRBD1	NA	TGCGCCAGCAGCTTGGACAGGGGGCGGGCCGAGCAGTACTTC	CASSLDRGRAEQYF
TRBJ2-7	TRBV15	NA	many	TGTGCCACCAGCAGAGCTTGGGGCAGGGGGGTCGACGAGCAGTACTTC	CATSRAWGRGVDEQYF
TRBJ1-1	TRBV5-1	NA	many	TGCGCCAGCAGCTTGGCACGGTTTGTGGGGATGAACACTGAAGCTTTCTTT	CASSLARFVGMNTEAFF
TRBJ2-1	TRBV11-1	NA	few	TGTGCCAGCAGCTTGTTGGAGCCGGGCGGTGGTTTCAGTGAGCAGTTCTTC	CASSLLEPGGGFSEQFF
TRBJ1-5	TRBV28	NA	NA	TGTGCCAGCAGCCCGCACGCAGGGAGCAATCAGCCCCAGCATTTT	CASSPHAGSNQPQHF
TRBJ2-7	TRBV6-1	NA	many	TGTGCCAGCAGTGAAGGGGAAGAGGGTCCCTACGAGCAGTACTTC	CASSEGEEGPYEQYF
TRBJ2-7	TRBV7-8	NA	many	TGTGCCAGCAGCACCCAGTTTTCGGACAATGAGCAGTACTTC	CASSTQFSDNEQYF
TRBJ2-7	TRBV7-7	NA	NA	TGTGCTAGCAGCCCGGGGATAACAGGAAACGAGCAGTACTTC	CASSPGITGNEQYF
TRBJ1-1	TRBV20-1	TRBD1	few	TGCAGTGCTAGACCCAGCGACAGGGGAAACACTGAAGCTTTCTTT	CSARPSDRGNTEAFF
TRBJ2-2	TRBV28	NA	NA	TGTGCCAGCAGCCCATACAGGTCTGGGGAGCTGTTTTTT	CASSPYRSGELFF
TRBJ2-2	TRBV11-3	NA	few	TGTGCCAGCAGCTTAGATTCGGGGTCTCGCAGGGCCACCGGGGAGCTGTTTTTT	CASSLDSGSRRATGELFF
TRBJ2-5	TRBV20-1	TRBD2	NA	TGCAGTGCTGGACTAGCGGTAGAGACCCAGTACTTC	CSAGLAVETQYF
TRBJ2-5	TRBV7-9	TRBD1	NA	TGTGCCAGCCCCCGGAGGAGGGACAGGGGGCACTTC	CASPRRRDRGHF
TRBJ1-6	TRBV3-1	NA	few	TGTGCCAGCAGCCAAGATTCAGACTATAATTCACCCCTCCACTTT	CASSQDSDYNSPLHF
TRBJ2-1	TRBV18	NA	few	TGTGCCAGCTCACCACAATCCTCGCACAATGAGCAGTTCTTC	CASSPQSSHNEQFF
TRBJ1-6	TRBV12-3/TRBV12-4	TRBD1	many	TGTGCCAGCCGTGAGGGGGGACAGGCGGGGTCACCCCTCCACTTT	CASREGGQAGSPLHF
TRBJ2-1	TRBV20-1	NA	many	TGCAGTGCTCGGACTTATTCCTACAATGAGCAGTTCTTC	CSARTYSYNEQFF
TRBJ2-7	TRBV27	TRBD2	NA	TGTGCCAGCAGTTTAAAACGACTTGCGGGAGTTTACGAGCAGTACTTC	CASSLKRLAGVYEQYF
TRBJ2-1	TRBV5-6	TRBD2	NA	TGTGCCAGCAGCTCGCTAGCGGGAGTGGGTGAGCAGTTCTTC	CASSSLAGVGEQFF
TRBJ1-1	TRBV20-1	TRBD1	many	TGCAGTGTTCGGGACAGGGGCGTTACATACGCCACTGAAGCTTTCTTT	CSVRDRGVTYATEAFF
TRBJ2-5	TRBV4-1	TRBD1	NA	TGCGCCAGCAGCCGACCGACAGGGGGAAGGGAGACCCAGTACTTC	CASSRPTGGRETQYF
TRBJ1-3	TRBV7-9	NA	NA	TGTGCCAGCAGCGCGCTACGGACGGACAGTACTGGAAACACCATATATTTT	CASSALRTDSTGNTIYF
TRBJ2-3	TRBV7-3	NA	once	TGTGCCAGCAGCTTAAGGGCGGGATTCACAGATACGCAGTATTTT	CASSLRAGFTDTQYF
TRBJ2-1	TRBV20-1	TRBD2	many	TGCAGTGCTAGAGATCAGGCTAGCGGGAGGTACAATGAGCAGTTCTTC	CSARDQASGRYNEQFF
TRBJ1-5	TRBV5-5	NA	many	TGTGCCAGCAGCTTGGAAAGGAACAGGGTTGGGCAGCCCCAGCATTTT	CASSLERNRVGQPQHF
TRBJ2-4	TRBV3-1	NA	many	TGTGCCAGCAGCCGTGGAGGGTTGGGAACCAAAAACATTCAGTACTTC	CASSRGGLGTKNIQYF
TRBJ1-2	TRBV28	NA	many	TGTGCCAGCAGTTCTCCGGGCGGCTACACCTTC	CASSSPGGYTF
TRBJ2-1	TRBV30	NA	many	TGTGCCATGTCGGGGAGACCCTACAATGAGCAGTTCTTC	CAMSGRPYNEQFF
TRBJ1-2	TRBV11-3	NA	few	TGTGCCAGCAGCATGGGGGTCCTTTATGGCTACACCTTC	CASSMGVLYGYTF
TRBJ1-3	TRBV11-2	TRBD1	NA	TGTGCCAGCAGCTTAGGGGGCCAACAGGGGGCGTTTGGAAACACCATATATTTT	CASSLGGQQGAFGNTIYF
TRBJ2-7	TRBV12-3/TRBV12-4	TRBD2	NA	TGTGCCAGCAGTTTTCGGACTAGCGGTTTGTACGAGCAGTACTTC	CASSFRTSGLYEQYF
TRBJ2-7	TRBV11-3	NA	NA	TGTGCCAGCAGCTTAGTGGTTAGTACACCCTACGAGCAGTACTTC	CASSLVVSTPYEQYF
TRBJ1-6	TRBV28	NA	many	TGTGCCAGCAGTTTCGCCGACGGTAATTCACCCCTCCACTTT	CASSFADGNSPLHF
TRBJ2-1	TRBV12-3/TRBV12-4	NA	NA	TGTGCCAGCAGTTTAACCGATGAGCAGTTCTTC	CASSLTDEQFF
TRBJ2-2	TRBV3-1	TRBD2	NA	TGTGCCAGCAGCCAAGATCAACTAGCGGGAGCCGGGGAGCTGTTTTTT	CASSQDQLAGAGELFF
TRBJ2-5	TRBV18	TRBD2	NA	TGTGCCAGCTCACCACCGACTTTAGCGGGAGGTTCCCAGTACTTC	CASSPPTLAGGSQYF
TRBJ1-2	TRBV12-3/TRBV12-4	NA	NA	TGTGCCAGCAGTTTTCTTCGGGAGAATGGCTACACCTTC	CASSFLRENGYTF
TRBJ1-3	TRBV29-1	NA	NA	TGCAGCGTTCTCTTGGAGGCCATCTCTGGAAACACCATATATTTT	CSVLLEAISGNTIYF
TRBJ2-3	TRBV25-1	TRBD1	NA	TGTGCCAGCAGTGCCCTACAGGGGAAGGGTTTATGGAGCACAGATACGCAGTATTTT	CASSALQGKGLWSTDTQYF
TRBJ2-7	TRBV2	NA	few	TGTGCCAGCAGTGAAGGGATGGCGGAGATCTACGAGCAGTACTTC	CASSEGMAEIYEQYF
TRBJ1-4	TRBV9	NA	NA	TGTGCCAGCAGCGCCGATCTGCTTAATGAAAAACTGTTTTTT	CASSADLLNEKLFF
TRBJ1-3	TRBV28	NA	few	TGTGCCAGCAGTTCAGGGGAGTTCTCTGGAAACACCATATATTTT	CASSSGEFSGNTIYF
TRBJ2-5	TRBV11-3	NA	many	TGTGCCAGCAGCCCCAGGAGAGCGATAGAGACCCAGTACTTC	CASSPRRAIETQYF
TRBJ1-3	TRBV11-3	NA	many	TGTGCCAGCAGCTTATCGTTCCGGGGGCGCGGAAACACCATATATTTT	CASSLSFRGRGNTIYF
TRBJ2-1	TRBV5-1	NA	many	TGCGCCAGCAGCTTAGCGGAAACCTACAATGAGCAGTTCTTC	CASSLAETYNEQFF
TRBJ1-5	TRBV10-3	NA	few	TGTGCCATCCGCGAGCAGGGTGGCAATCAGCCCCAGCATTTT	CAIREQGGNQPQHF
TRBJ2-4	TRBV30	NA	NA	TGTGCCTGGAGTGTACAGGGCAGGGGCGCCAAAAACATTCAGTACTTC	CAWSVQGRGAKNIQYF
TRBJ1-1	TRBV5-1	NA	NA	TGCGCCAGCAGCTCGGACCAGACGGCTATTAACACTGAAGCTTTCTTT	CASSSDQTAINTEAFF
TRBJ2-4	TRBV28	NA	NA	TGTGCCAGCGACAAGACAGGACTTCTCATTCAGTACTTC	CASDKTGLLIQYF